This paragraph reports one TCR beta chain. Antigen unknown. Naive CD8 cells lacked CD45RO and underwent positive selection for CCR7, leaving out terminally differentiated effector memory CD45RA+ cells. A deep-level run was used for the assay. Assay: immunoSEQ multiplex PCR; the TCRdb copy retains only in-frame clones and omits some. The sample has millions of clones; just under 95% are singletons. This specimen comes from a study of shared clonotypes between healthy human individuals. Whole-study results and caveats: The donor pool, a small one, limited the genetic and exposure-history diversity represented.

The CDR3 is made up of 17 amino acids. In germline, CDR1 is MNHEY, CDR2 SMNVEV (reference sequence). The V and J ends lost 2 bases and 2 bases respectively, with 17 bases between them. V usage is TRBV27 and J usage is TRBJ2-3; D assignment may be TRBD1 or TRBD2 (5 bases each). This TCR was recovered from a man aged 18 to 29 in good health. Sequencing input: naive CD8+ T cells sorted from blood. In DNA, the CDR3 is TGTGCCAGCAGTTTAGACGCCGAAGGGGACCTCACAGATACGCAGTATTTT. It codes for CASSLDAEGDLTDTQYF.